Each of the 17 T cell receptor beta chains below was sequenced from the same sample in a study of T-cell memory formation after mild COVID-19. MiXCR, applied by TCRdb to the 5' RACE reads, yields one record per CDR3 protein. The sample contains more than 100,000 distinct CDR3 sequences, about 17% of which appear only once. Sequencing input: PBMCs or a T cell subset sorted from them (not recorded which). These receptors were collected from a man younger than 30 who had mild COVID-19 (a few samples of this study predate the infection). Cell type and time point are not known.

The chain joins TRBV27 to TRBJ2-7, with 8 nucleotides matching TRBD1. Germline V lookup: CDR1 MNHEY, CDR2 SMNVEV (reference sequence). The length of the CDR3 is 14 residues. Losses at the gene ends were 5 bases for V and 6 bases for J; bases not matched to a gene: 9. The CDR3 region is CASSRRQGLGEQYV. The CDR3 DNA follows: TGTGCCAGCAGTCGCCGACAGGGGCTTGGCGAGCAGTACGTC.

This clonotype was observed a few times. The rearrangement links TRBV23-1 to TRBJ2-5, with 10 bases lining up with TRBD1. TRBV23-1 is marked as an open reading frame, function uncertain. The CDR3 covers 17 residues. V dropped 6 bases and J dropped 3; count of bases not matched to a gene: 13. The CDR3 protein is CASRDRGRFVEKETQYF. CDR3 DNA: TGCGCCAGCAGAGACAGGGGGCGCTTTGTGGAAAAAGAGACCCAGTACTTC.

This chain connects TRBV4-1 to TRBJ2-7; D is tentatively TRBD1 or TRBD2 (5 bases each). The germline V gene has CDR1 MGHRA and CDR2 YSYEKL. Between the trimmed V and J ends, which lost 4 bases and 5 bases, there was a span of 18 bases. The CDR3 sequence is 15 residues long. The CDR3 bases are TGCGCCAGCAGCCGAACTGGGACGGGTCCCGACGAGCAGTACTTC. Translating gives CASSRTGTGPDEQYF.

There are many counts of this clonotype. In DNA form, the CDR3 reads TGTGCCAGCAGTTTATCTGTCGTGGGACAGGGGTTTGGCTACACCTTC. Amino acid sequence: CASSLSVVGQGFGYTF. The rearrangement links TRBV12-3 or TRBV12-4 to TRBJ1-2; 10 nucleotides agree with TRBD1. The V segment lost 2 bases and the J segment 7 bases; nucleotides outside the gene matches: 10. This CDR3 has 16 amino acids.

The CDR3 DNA is TGCAGTGCTGGCTCGCGGGGGGGCGTCACAGATACGCAGTATTTT. This sequence encodes CSAGSRGGVTDTQYF. The chain recombines TRBV20-1 with TRBJ2-3; 9 nucleotides line up with TRBD2. V lost 5 bases, J lost 2 bases, and 8 bases stayed unmatched. CDR1 is DFQATT and CDR2 is SNEGSKA in the germline V gene (reference sequence). The CDR3 has 15 residues.

The gene calls are TRBV19 and TRBJ1-2; weak D call: TRBD1 (5 bases). Per the germline V gene, CDR1 is LNHDA and CDR2 is SQIVND (reference sequence). Trimming stripped 6 bases from V and 4 bases from J, with 30 bases between. This CDR3 contains 19 residues. This chain's CDR3 is CASRSVGGDWRGEFYGYTF. CDR3 bases: TGTGCCAGTAGAAGCGTAGGAGGTGACTGGCGGGGCGAATTCTATGGCTACACCTTC.

This clonotype appeared many times. The CDR3 protein is CASSFRPDSSYNEQFF. The CDR3 DNA sequence: TGTGCCAGCAGCTTCCGACCGGACTCCTCCTACAATGAGCAGTTCTTC. The chain is built from TRBV11-2 and TRBJ2-1; D is perhaps TRBD2 (5 bases). There are 16 residues in the CDR3. The germline V gene has CDR1 SGHAT and CDR2 FQNNGV. V dropped 3 bases and J dropped 0 bases, with 12 bases sitting between them.

The rearrangement joins TRBV19 to TRBJ1-1; possibly TRBD1 for D (5 bases). V dropped 10 bases and J dropped 1 base, with 19 bases sitting between them. Germline V lookup: CDR1 LNHDA, CDR2 SQIVND (reference sequence). The CDR3 is made up of 15 amino acids. As DNA, the CDR3 is TGTGCCACTGCTCCCGGGGGACGGGGGAACACTGAAGCTTTCTTT. Translated, it gives CATAPGGRGNTEAFF.

The chain links TRBV5-8 to TRBJ2-7; 7 positions agree with TRBD1. The germline V gene has CDR1 SGHTS and CDR2 YDEGEE. V gave up 0 bases and J gave up 6 bases; unmatched junction bases: 6. The CDR3 runs 14 residues. The DNA of the CDR3 is TGTGCCAGCAGCTTGGGAGACAGGGTGACCGAGCAGTACGTC. It codes for CASSLGDRVTEQYV.

J is TRBJ2-2 and V is TRBV11-2; TRBD1 matches 9 bases. The CDR3 runs to 13 residues. With V trimmed by 6 bases and J by 11 bases, 7 bases remained unmatched. CDR1 is SGHAT, CDR2 FQNNGV, per germline. DNA of the CDR3: TGTGCCAGCAGTGGCACAGGGGGCTTTGAGCTGTTTTTT. Amino acid sequence: CASSGTGGFELFF.

This clonotype was counted between two and nine times. V is TRBV7-2 and J is TRBJ1-6; no firm D call. Germline assignment: CDR1 SGHTA and CDR2 FQGNSA. The CDR3 loop spans 13 amino acids. The germline V and J ends were trimmed by 1 base and 10 bases, with 8 bases remaining between them. The CDR3 bases are TGTGCCAGCAGCTTAGGGGTGGAATCACCCCTCCACTTT. Its protein product is CASSLGVESPLHF.

As regards this clonotype: One end of the junction is discordant with germline, which a read error may explain. The V call is TRBV7-9, the J call TRBJ1-1; the D gene is possibly TRBD1 (5 bases). Looked up from germline, CDR1 is SEHNR and CDR2 is FQNEAQ (reference sequence). This CDR3 region has 15 residues. CDR3 residues: CSSSVWRGVETEAFF. Written as DNA, the CDR3 is TGTTCCAGCAGCGTTTGGAGGGGCGTTGAGACTGAAGCTTTCTTT.

There are many counts of this clonotype. The chain employs TRBV6-5 and TRBJ2-5, with 8 bases aligning to TRBD2. Trimming at V came to 5 bases and at J to 2 bases, leaving 4 bases not matched to a gene. Germline values: CDR1 MNHEY, CDR2 SVGAGI. CDR3 size: 14 residues. CDR3: CASSRGGRQETQYF. The CDR3 region has the DNA TGTGCCAGCAGTCGCGGGGGGCGGCAAGAGACCCAGTACTTC.

This clonotype was seen a handful of times. V is TRBV5-1 and J is TRBJ1-6, with a weak D call TRBD1 (5 bases). Trimming took 0 bases from V and 14 from J, leaving 12 bases between them. This CDR3 has 13 amino acids. Germline assignment: CDR1 SGHRS and CDR2 YFSETQ. DNA for the CDR3: TGCGCCAGCAGCTTGGGAGGGGATAGGACCCTCCACTTT. It yields the protein CASSLGGDRTLHF.

This clonotype appeared many times. The chain uses TRBV4-3 and TRBJ2-7; TRBD2 matches at 11 bases. The germline CDR1 and CDR2 sequences are LGHNA and YSLEER. There are 16 residues in the CDR3. The J segment lost 5 bases and the V segment lost 1 base, leaving 7 bases of the junction unmatched. The CDR3 is CASSQVLLAGEDEQYF. The DNA of the CDR3 is TGCGCCAGCAGCCAAGTTCTACTAGCGGGGGAGGACGAGCAGTACTTC.

The V gene is TRBV23-1, the J gene TRBJ1-6; D is unresolved. TRBV23-1 is marked as an open reading frame, function uncertain. CDR3 length equals 13 residues. The V end lost 4 bases, the J end lost 8 bases, and 9 bases lay between the germline ends. CDR3 DNA: TGCGCCAGCAGTCTCTGCGGGTATTCACCCCTCCACTTT. Amino acid sequence: CASSLCGYSPLHF.

The sample holds a few counts of this clonotype. The chain carries TRBV4-3 and TRBJ1-4; 8 positions agree with TRBD1. CDR3 length: 16 residues. Germline V CDR1 and CDR2: LGHNA, YSLEER. The ends lost 0 bases at V and 8 bases at J; junction bases unmatched: 8. The CDR3 coding sequence is TGCGCCAGCAGCCAAGATCCACCAGGGGGCCGAGAAAAACTGTTTTTT. Translation gives CASSQDPPGGREKLFF.